A selection of T cell receptor beta chains follows, all from one sample in a study of identical twins. TCRdb reprocessed the 5' RACE reads with MiXCR, giving one entry per CDR3 protein. The sample holds about 520,000 distinct CDR3 sequences, approximately 22% seen once. This sample also appeared in a second study, on T cells expressing NK-cell markers.

The sample taken for sequencing was CD4+ T cells sorted from blood. Receptor source: a woman in her late teens or twenties in good health. CDR3s include the opening cysteine and the closing phenylalanine or tryptophan. A D gene is named only where the DNA matches it firmly. Size is stated for part of the rows, as once, few or many counts, or as a class when the clone is expanded.

V,J,D,size,DNA,CDR3
TRBV3-1,TRBJ2-7,TRBD2,few,TGTGCCAGCAGCCAAGCCGCGGGAGGGAATGAGCAGTACTTC,CASSQAAGGNEQYF
TRBV7-2,TRBJ2-1,NA,many,TGTGCCAGCAGCACCCGGTCGGGGGTCTATGAGCAGTTCTTC,CASSTRSGVYEQFF
TRBV12-3/TRBV12-4,TRBJ2-7,NA,NA,TGTGCCAGCAGCCCCGCCTATCATGAGCAGTACTTC,CASSPAYHEQYF
TRBV5-1,TRBJ2-1,TRBD1,many,TGCGCCAGCAGCTTCCAGGGGGCTGAAAATGAGCAGTTCTTC,CASSFQGAENEQFF
TRBV30,TRBJ1-1,NA,few,TGTGCCTGGAGTTTTCGAGGTCAGAGCCCCCCTGAAGCTTTCTTT,CAWSFRGQSPPEAFF
TRBV29-1,TRBJ2-1,TRBD2,NA,TGCAGCGTTGACCGGACTAGCGGGATCCCCAATGAGCAGTTCTTC,CSVDRTSGIPNEQFF
TRBV5-1,TRBJ2-7,TRBD2,NA,TGCGCCAGCAGCTTGGGGGCTAGCGGGGGTTCCTACGAGCAGTACTTC,CASSLGASGGSYEQYF
TRBV7-2,TRBJ2-2,NA,NA,TGTGCCAGCAGCCACCCGGGAGCCGGGGAGCTGTTTTTT,CASSHPGAGELFF
TRBV12-3/TRBV12-4,TRBJ2-3,NA,NA,TGTGCCAGCAGTTTGATTAGCCCAGATACGCAGTATTTT,CASSLISPDTQYF
TRBV20-1,TRBJ1-2,NA,once,TGCAGTGCTATTAGTGGACAGCATTATGGCTACACCTTC,CSAISGQHYGYTF